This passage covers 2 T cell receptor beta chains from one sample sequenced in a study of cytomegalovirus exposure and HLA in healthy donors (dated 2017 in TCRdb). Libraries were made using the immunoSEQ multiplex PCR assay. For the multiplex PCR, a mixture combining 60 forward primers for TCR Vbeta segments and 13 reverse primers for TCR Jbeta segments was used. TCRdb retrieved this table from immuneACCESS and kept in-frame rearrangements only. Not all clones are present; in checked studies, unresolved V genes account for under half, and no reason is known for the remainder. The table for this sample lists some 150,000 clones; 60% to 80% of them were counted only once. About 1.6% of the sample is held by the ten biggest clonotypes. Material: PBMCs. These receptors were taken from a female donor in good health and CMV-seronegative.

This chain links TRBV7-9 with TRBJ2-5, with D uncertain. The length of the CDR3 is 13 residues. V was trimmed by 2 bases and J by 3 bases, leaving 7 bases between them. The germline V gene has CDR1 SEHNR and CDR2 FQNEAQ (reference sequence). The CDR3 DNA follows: TGTGCCAGCAGCTTATCTCGGGAAGAGACCCAGTACTTC. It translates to CASSLSREETQYF.

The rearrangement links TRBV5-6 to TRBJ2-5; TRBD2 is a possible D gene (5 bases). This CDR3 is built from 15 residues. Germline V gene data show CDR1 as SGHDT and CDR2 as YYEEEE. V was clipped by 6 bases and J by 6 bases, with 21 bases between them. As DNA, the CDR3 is TGTGCCAGCAATTGGAGGTCGGCCTTGCAGCAGACCCAGTACTTC. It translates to CASNWRSALQQTQYF.